These 25 T cell receptor beta chains were sequenced from one sample in a study of graft-versus-host responses after intestinal transplantation. Their antigen targets remain unknown. Produced via immunoSEQ multiplex PCR; TCRdb's table is partial and in-frame only. The table shows some 86,000 clones, with around 89% occurring only once. The sequences come from unstimulated CD4+ T cells sorted from spleen or lymph node cells, collected before transplant. These receptors all come from a human donor who was the organ donor for an intestinal transplant.

This rearrangement joins TRBV28 to TRBJ2-1, with 12 positions matching TRBD2. The CDR3 spans 17 residues. Germline CDR1 reads MDHEN; CDR2 reads SYDVKM. V lost 7 bases and J lost 5; bases outside the gene matches: 12. In DNA form, the CDR3 reads TGTGCCAGCACGTCAGTAAGCGGACTAGCGGGAAACAATGAGCAGTTCTTC. Its translation is CASTSVSGLAGNNEQFF.

The rearrangement uses TRBV2 and TRBJ2-1, with TRBD2 identical over 8 bases. From germline, CDR1 is SNHLY and CDR2 FYNNEI. Losses at the gene ends were 2 bases for V and 4 bases for J; bases not matched to a gene: 4. This CDR3 contains 15 residues. CDR3 coding DNA: TGTGCCAGCAGTGAAATGGGACTAGAGTACAATGAGCAGTTCTTC. Translating gives CASSEMGLEYNEQFF.

J is TRBJ2-5 and V is TRBV5-4, with no clear D. There are 15 residues in the CDR3. Per germline, CDR1 SGHNT and CDR2 YYREEE (reference sequence). The V and J ends lost 0 bases and 3 bases respectively, with 12 bases between them. This chain's CDR3 is CASSLGGGRKETQYF. The DNA of the CDR3 is TGTGCCAGCAGCTTGGGTGGCGGCCGCAAAGAGACCCAGTACTTC.

The chain employs TRBV5-8 and TRBJ2-7; no clear D gene. Germline CDR1 SGHTS, CDR2 YDEGEE. V lost 5 bases, J lost 1 base, and 16 bases lay in between. The CDR3 is made up of 15 amino acids. CDR3 protein: CASRTPILASYEQYF. The CDR3 DNA reads TGTGCCAGCAGAACCCCTATTTTAGCTTCCTACGAGCAGTACTTC.

V and J are TRBV15 and TRBJ1-3; D not certain. CDR1 and CDR2 from the germline V gene are LNHNV and YYDKDF (reference sequence). Trimming removed 1 base from V and 0 bases from J, with 10 bases in between. This CDR3 contains 16 residues. CDR3 DNA: TGTGCCACCAGCAGAGGTGAGGGCAGCTCTGGAAACACCATATATTTT. Amino acid sequence: CATSRGEGSSGNTIYF. The variable domain in full, completed from reference TRBV15 and TRBJ1-3, reads DAMVIQNPRYQVTQFGKPVTLSCSQTLNHNVMYWYQQKSSQAPKLLFHYYDKDFNNEADTPDNFQSRRPNTSFCFLDIRSPGLGDTAMYLCATSRGEGSSGNTIYFGEGSWLTVV.

V usage is TRBV28 and J usage is TRBJ2-7, with TRBD2 matching 8 bases. Trimming at V came to 3 bases and at J to 1 base, leaving 5 bases not matched to a gene. This CDR3 has 15 residues. Germline V CDR1 and CDR2: MDHEN, SYDVKM. CDR3 protein: CASSFGRGGSYEQYF. The CDR3 nucleotides are TGTGCCAGCAGTTTCGGACGGGGGGGATCCTACGAGCAGTACTTC.

The genes are TRBV4-1 and TRBJ2-1, with TRBD2 identical over 9 bases. V trimming: 6 bases; J trimming: 10 bases; junction bases outside the gene matches: 16. CDR1 and CDR2 from the germline V gene are MGHRA and YSYEKL. This CDR3 contains 16 residues. The CDR3 nucleotides read TGCGCCAGCAGTCCTTCGGAGCGCGGGGGGGCCCAGGAGCAGTTCTTC. It translates to CASSPSERGGAQEQFF.

This chain connects TRBV10-3 to TRBJ2-3; D may be TRBD2 (6 bases). This CDR3 has 15 amino acids. V was clipped by 2 bases and J by 5 bases, with 14 bases between them. CDR1 is ENHRY and CDR2 is SYGVKD in the germline V gene. DNA for the CDR3: TGTGCCATCAGTGAGAGACTAGACTTGGGAGATACGCAGTATTTT. Its translation is CAISERLDLGDTQYF.

The rearrangement links TRBV27 to TRBJ1-2; D is ambiguous. The ends were cut back, 0 bases at V and 7 bases at J, with 15 bases in the middle. CDR3 length: 15 amino acids. CDR1 MNHEY and CDR2 SMNVEV come from the germline V gene (reference sequence). The CDR3 nucleotides are TGTGCCAGCAGTTTATCCAACAGATTATATGGTGGCTACACCTTC. Translation: CASSLSNRLYGGYTF.

The chain employs TRBV7-2 and TRBJ1-1; D may be TRBD1 (5 bases). Germline V lookup: CDR1 SGHTA, CDR2 FQGNSA. There are 15 residues in the CDR3. Deletions cut 6 bases from V and 1 base from J, with 15 bases between. CDR3 in DNA: TGTGCCAGCAGTCGAAAAGCGGGGACGAACACTGAAGCTTTCTTT. As protein: CASSRKAGTNTEAFF.

The chain links TRBV10-3 to TRBJ2-7; 12 positions agree with TRBD2. Germline V gene data show CDR1 as ENHRY and CDR2 as SYGVKD. This CDR3 spans 15 amino acids. Germline trimming cut 3 bases from V and 4 bases from J; bases unmatched to any gene: 4. CDR3 amino acids: CAISELAGGLYEQYF. Written as DNA, the CDR3 is TGTGCCATCAGTGAACTAGCGGGGGGCCTATACGAGCAGTACTTC.

This CDR3 is CASSPRGSLYGYTF. For the CDR3, the DNA is TGTGCCAGCAGCCCCCGCGGGAGTTTGTATGGCTACACCTTC. The chain combines TRBV9 with TRBJ1-2; D is unclear. This CDR3 is built from 14 residues. CDR1 is SGDLS, CDR2 YYNGEE, per germline. With 4 bases removed from V and 5 bases from J, the gap between germline ends came to 15 bases.

CDR3 bases: TGTGCCAGCAGCCAAGCTATTAGCACAGATACGCAGTATTTT. It encodes CASSQAISTDTQYF. The J gene is TRBJ2-3, the V gene TRBV4-2; no clear D. The germline V gene encodes CDR1 LGHNA and CDR2 YNFKEQ. CDR3 length equals 14 residues. Trimming took off 1 base at V and 0 bases at J, with 5 bases between the two ends.

This sequence joins TRBV30 and TRBJ2-5; 9 nucleotides match TRBD2. V was clipped by 1 base and J by 1 base; unmatched bases: 4. CDR1 is GTSNPN and CDR2 is SVGIG in the germline V gene (reference sequence). The CDR3 totals 15 residues. CDR3 protein: CAWSGSGGFQETQYF. The DNA for the CDR3 is TGTGCCTGGAGTGGTAGCGGGGGCTTCCAAGAGACCCAGTACTTC. Using reference TRBV30 and TRBJ2-5 for the parts outside the CDR3, the full variable domain is SQTIHQWPATLVQPVGSPLSLECTVEGTSNPNLYWYRQAAGRGLQLLFYSVGIGQISSEVPQNLSASRPQDRQFILSSKKLLLSDSGFYLCAWSGSGGFQETQYFGPGTRLLVL.

The chain couples TRBV4-3 to TRBJ2-3; D possibly corresponds to TRBD2 (5 bases). Trimming pared 3 bases from V and 5 bases from J, leaving 15 bases between. Per germline, CDR1 LGHNA and CDR2 YSLEER. This CDR3 is 15 amino acids long. This CDR3 is CASSHLLRGIDTQYF. The CDR3 DNA follows: TGCGCCAGCAGCCATCTCCTTCGGGGTATAGATACGCAGTATTTT.

The chain couples TRBV29-1 to TRBJ1-1; perhaps TRBD1 as D (6 bases). CDR1 and CDR2 from the germline V gene are SQVTM and ANQGSEA. The CDR3 has 14 residues. V dropped 3 bases and J dropped 5 bases, with 16 bases sitting between them. The CDR3 DNA is TGCAGCGTTGATCTGGGACTAGGGGGGACTGAAGCTTTCTTT. Its protein is CSVDLGLGGTEAFF.

Of note for this clone: Relative to the germline gene, one junction end is altered; a read error may explain this. The chain joins TRBV7-7 to TRBJ2-5; TRBD2 might be the D (5 bases). This CDR3 comprises 14 residues. From germline, CDR1 is SSHAT and CDR2 FNYEAQ (reference sequence). The CDR3 loop reads CASSLSGHQETQYF. The CDR3 coding sequence is TGTGCTAGCAGCTTAAGCGGACACCAAGAGACCCAGTACTTC. The variable domain in full, with the rest retrieved from reference TRBV7-7 and TRBJ2-5, is GAGVSQSPRYKVTKRGQDVTLRCDPISSHATLYWYQQALGQGPEFLTYFNYEAQPDKSGLPSDRFSAERPEGSISTLTIQRTEQRDSAMYRCASSLSGHQETQYFGPGTRLLVL.

The chain has TRBV28 and TRBJ2-1; 11 bases match TRBD2. J lost 6 bases, V lost 6 bases, and 16 bases had no gene match. This CDR3 comprises 18 residues. Germline CDR1 reads MDHEN; CDR2 reads SYDVKM. DNA for the CDR3: TGTGCCAGCAGGCAAGCCAGTCTAGCGGGAGGAGGAGGCAATGAGCAGTTCTTC. This encodes CASRQASLAGGGGNEQFF. The whole variable domain, filled in from reference TRBV28 and TRBJ2-1, reads DVKVTQSSRYLVKRTGEKVFLECVQDMDHENMFWYRQDPGLGLRLIYFSYDVKMKEKGDIPEGYSVSREKKERFSLILESASTNQTSMYLCASRQASLAGGGGNEQFFGPGTRLTVL.

The chain links TRBV9 to TRBJ2-3; D gene uncertain. The germline gives CDR1 SGDLS, CDR2 YYNGEE. The CDR3 is 13 residues long. Trimming took 3 bases from V and 0 from J, leaving 5 bases between them. This CDR3 reads CASSALSTDTQYF. The CDR3 DNA reads TGTGCCAGCAGCGCCCTCAGCACAGATACGCAGTATTTT.

This CDR3 is CAITPGADTQYF. The DNA for the CDR3 is TGTGCCATAACTCCAGGGGCGGATACGCAGTATTTT. The rearrangement joins TRBV7-2 to TRBJ2-3; D might be TRBD1 (6 bases). The CDR3 consists of 12 residues. Trimming took off 10 bases at V and 6 bases at J, with 14 bases between the two ends. Germline assignment: CDR1 SGHTA and CDR2 FQGNSA.

This rearrangement joins TRBV29-1 to TRBJ1-2; D possibly corresponds to TRBD1 (6 bases). The CDR3 runs to 13 residues. V was clipped by 7 bases and J by 0 bases, with 12 bases between them. Germline V lookup: CDR1 SQVTM, CDR2 ANQGSEA. CDR3: CSAWTVSNYGYTF. Written as DNA, the CDR3 is TGCAGCGCGTGGACAGTCTCTAACTATGGCTACACCTTC.

The rearrangement joins TRBV7-2 to TRBJ2-7, with D maybe TRBD1 (6 bases). The CDR3 spans 17 residues. Per the germline V gene, CDR1 is SGHTA and CDR2 is FQGNSA. The germline V and J ends were trimmed by 0 bases and 0 bases, with 15 bases remaining between them. Here the CDR3 reads CASSLAGRTVPSYEQYF. The DNA of the CDR3 is TGTGCCAGCAGCTTAGCGGGACGGACAGTGCCCTCCTACGAGCAGTACTTC. The entire variable domain, with the rest obtained from reference TRBV7-2 and TRBJ2-7, is as follows: GAGVSQSPSNKVTEKGKDVELRCDPISGHTALYWYRQSLGQGLEFLIYFQGNSAPDKSGLPSDRFSAERTGGSVSTLTIQRTQQEDSAVYLCASSLAGRTVPSYEQYFGPGTRLTVT.

This chain uses TRBV7-8 with TRBJ2-7, with 11 bases identical to TRBD1. Per the germline V gene, CDR1 is SGHVS and CDR2 is FQNEAQ. The trim removed 5 bases at V and 7 bases at J, leaving 7 bases unmatched. CDR3 length: 14 amino acids. CDR3 nucleotides: TGTGCCAGCAGCCCCGGACAGGGGGCCGGTGAGCAGTACTTC. Its translation is CASSPGQGAGEQYF.

This rearrangement joins TRBV15 to TRBJ2-7; tentatively, D is TRBD1 (7 bases). The germline V and J ends were trimmed by 1 base and 4 bases, with 17 bases remaining between them. The CDR3 is 16 amino acids. The V gene's germline CDR1 is LNHNV and CDR2 YYDKDF (reference sequence). The CDR3, as DNA: TGTGCCACCAGCAGAGGAAGGGCGGGACAGATATACGAGCAGTACTTC. The encoded protein is CATSRGRAGQIYEQYF.

The chain links TRBV7-3 to TRBJ1-2; D uncertain. V was cut by 2 bases and J by 4 bases, with 8 bases left in between. The CDR3 is made up of 13 amino acids. The germline V gene encodes CDR1 SGHTA and CDR2 FQGTGA. For the CDR3, the DNA is TGTGCCAGCAGCTTAGAGGGTACCTATGGCTACACCTTC. As protein: CASSLEGTYGYTF. The whole variable domain, filled in from reference TRBV7-3 and TRBJ1-2, reads GAGVSQTPSNKVTEKGKYVELRCDPISGHTALYWYRQSLGQGPEFLIYFQGTGAADDSGLPNDRFFAVRPEGSVSTLKIQRTERGDSAVYLCASSLEGTYGYTFGSGTRLTVV.